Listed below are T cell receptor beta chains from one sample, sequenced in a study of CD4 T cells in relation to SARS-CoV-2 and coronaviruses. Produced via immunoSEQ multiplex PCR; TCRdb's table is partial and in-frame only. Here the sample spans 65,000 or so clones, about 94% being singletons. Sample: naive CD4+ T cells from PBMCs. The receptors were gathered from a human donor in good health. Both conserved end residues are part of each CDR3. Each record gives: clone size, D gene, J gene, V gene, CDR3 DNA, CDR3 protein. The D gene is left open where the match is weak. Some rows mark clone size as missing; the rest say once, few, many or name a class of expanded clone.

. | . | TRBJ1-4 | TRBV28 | TGTGCCAGCAGCCCGAGGGCCCTCCGAGGTGAAAAACTGTTTTTT | CASSPRALRGEKLFF
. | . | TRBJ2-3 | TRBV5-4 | TGTGCCAGCAGCTGGCGGGGAACAGATACGCAGTATTTT | CASSWRGTDTQYF
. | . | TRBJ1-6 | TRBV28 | TGTGCCAGCAGCTCGGACTCACCCCTCCACTTT | CASSSDSPLHF
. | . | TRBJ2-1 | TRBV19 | TGTGCCAGTAGTATTGATTCTAGCAGCTCCTACAATGAGCAGTTCTTC | CASSIDSSSSYNEQFF
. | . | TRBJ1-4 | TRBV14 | TGTGCCAGCAGCCCCCGGAGGGCGGACACCCGAAATGAAAAACTGTTTTTT | CASSPRRADTRNEKLFF
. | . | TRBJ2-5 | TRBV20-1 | TGCAGTGCTAGAGTGACCCGGACCCGATACTTC | CSARVTRTRYF
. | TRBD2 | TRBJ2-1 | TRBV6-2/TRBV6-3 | TGTGCCAGCAGTAAACAAGGGACTAGCGGGACCCCCAAGCAGTTCTTC | CASSKQGTSGTPKQFF
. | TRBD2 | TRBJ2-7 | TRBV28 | TGTGCCAGCAGAAACCTGGGGGGGTCCGGTGGCGAGCAGTACTTC | CASRNLGGSGGEQYF
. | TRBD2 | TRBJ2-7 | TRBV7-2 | TGTGCCAGCAGCAGAGGGACTAGCGGGTTGGCCTACGAGCAGTACTTC | CASSRGTSGLAYEQYF
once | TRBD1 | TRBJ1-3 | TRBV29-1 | TGCAGCGTTGCTCCAGGGGGCTCTGGAAACACCATATATTTT | CSVAPGGSGNTIYF
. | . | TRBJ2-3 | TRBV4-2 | TGTGCCAGCAGCCAAGAGGGCGGAGGTGGCACAGATACGCAGTATTTT | CASSQEGGGGTDTQYF
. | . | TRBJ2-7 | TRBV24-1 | TGTGCCACCAGTGATCCACACGGGGTCGGCACAAGGCAGTACTTC | CATSDPHGVGTRQYF
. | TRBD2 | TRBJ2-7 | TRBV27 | TGTGCCAGCAGTTTATCTTGGGGACTAGAGGGCGAGCAGTACTTC | CASSLSWGLEGEQYF
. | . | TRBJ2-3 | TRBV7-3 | TGTGCCAGCAGTTACGACCCTCGGAGGGGGAATTGGGCGCCAGATACGCAGTATTTT | CASSYDPRRGNWAPDTQYF
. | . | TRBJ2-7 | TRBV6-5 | TGTGCCAGCAGCTTGACAGGCCGTTGGGGGGAGCAGTACTTC | CASSLTGRWGEQYF
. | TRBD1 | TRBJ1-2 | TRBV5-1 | TGCGCCAGCAGCTCTACAACAGGGGACAATGGCTACACCTTC | CASSSTTGDNGYTF
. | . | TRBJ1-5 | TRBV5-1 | TGCGCCAGCAGCCCCAGTTATAATCAGCCCCAGCATTTT | CASSPSYNQPQHF
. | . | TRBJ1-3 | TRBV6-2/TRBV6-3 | TGTGCCAGCAGTTACTCGACAGAGACTGATACGGGAAACACCATATATTTT | CASSYSTETDTGNTIYF
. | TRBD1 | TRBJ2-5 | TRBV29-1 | TGCAGCATAGTACAGGGGGCTAGGAATTCGGAGACCCAGTACTTC | CSIVQGARNSETQYF
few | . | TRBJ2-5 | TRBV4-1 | TGCGCCAGCAGCCAAGCAGGGGCGGGAGAGACCCAGTACTTC | CASSQAGAGETQYF
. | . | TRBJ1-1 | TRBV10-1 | TGCGCCAGCAGTGAGCGAACCCGGGGGGGGAACACTGAAGCTTTCTTT | CASSERTRGGNTEAFF
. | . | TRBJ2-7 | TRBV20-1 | TGCAGTGTCCCCAGCGAGGCCGAGCAGTACTTC | CSVPSEAEQYF
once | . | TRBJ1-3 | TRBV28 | TGTGCCAGCAGTTTCGACAGAACTACCTCTGGAAACACCATATATTTT | CASSFDRTTSGNTIYF
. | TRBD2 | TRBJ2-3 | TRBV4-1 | TGCGCCAGCAGCCAAGCCTTAGGGACTAGCGGGAGGGCCGATAGGACAGATACGCAGTATTTT | CASSQALGTSGRADRTDTQYF
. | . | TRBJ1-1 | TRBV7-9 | TGTGCCAGCAGCCCCACTTGGACAGAGCCTGAAGCTTTCTTT | CASSPTWTEPEAFF
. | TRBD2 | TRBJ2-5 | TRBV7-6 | TGTGCCAGCAGCTTAGCGTGGGCTAGCGGGGTCCCAACCCAGTACTTC | CASSLAWASGVPTQYF